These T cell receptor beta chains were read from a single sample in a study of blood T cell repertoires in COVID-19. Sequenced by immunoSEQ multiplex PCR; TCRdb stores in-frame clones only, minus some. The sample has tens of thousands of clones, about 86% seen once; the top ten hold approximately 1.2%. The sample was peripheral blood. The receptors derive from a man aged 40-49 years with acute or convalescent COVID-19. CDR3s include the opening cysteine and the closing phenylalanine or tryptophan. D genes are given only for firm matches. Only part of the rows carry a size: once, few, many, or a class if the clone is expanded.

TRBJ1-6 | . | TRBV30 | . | TGTGCCTGGTCCGGTCGGGGTTATAATTCACCCCTCCACTTT | CAWSGRGYNSPLHF
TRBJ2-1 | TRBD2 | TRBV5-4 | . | TGTGCCAGCAGCTTGGCTGTGACTAGCGGGGGGGCCGTCAATGAGCAGTTCTTC | CASSLAVTSGGAVNEQFF
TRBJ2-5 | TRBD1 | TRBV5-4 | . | TGTGCCAGCAGCTCCACGTACCTATCGCCTAGACAGGGCTGCCAAGAGACCCAGTACTTC | CASSSTYLSPRQGCQETQYF
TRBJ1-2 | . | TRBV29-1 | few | TGCAGCGTTGTCGCGGGGCACTACACCTTC | CSVVAGHYTF
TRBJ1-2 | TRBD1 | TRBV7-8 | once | TGTGCCAGCAGCAGACAGGGGTTGGATGGCTACACCTTC | CASSRQGLDGYTF
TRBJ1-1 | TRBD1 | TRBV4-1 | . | TGCGCCAGCAGTTACTCCGGGACAGGGGGCACTGAAGCTTTCTTT | CASSYSGTGGTEAFF
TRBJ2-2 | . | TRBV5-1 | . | TGCGCCAGCAGCTTACAGGGTTCGGTTGGCACCGGGGAGCTGTTTTTT | CASSLQGSVGTGELFF
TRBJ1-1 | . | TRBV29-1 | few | TGCAGCGTAACCGGGACAACTATTGAAGCTTTCTTT | CSVTGTTIEAFF
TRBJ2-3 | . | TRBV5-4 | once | TGTGCCAGCAGCTTGGGGCCCCCAGATACGCAGTATTTT | CASSLGPPDTQYF
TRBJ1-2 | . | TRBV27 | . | TGTGCCAGCAGTTTAGAGGTTAGCTACACCTTC | CASSLEVSYTF
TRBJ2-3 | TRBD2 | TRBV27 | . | TGTGCCAGCAGCCTAGGACTAGCCCGCACAGATACGCAGTATTTT | CASSLGLARTDTQYF
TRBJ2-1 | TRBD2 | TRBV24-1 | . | TGTGCCACCAGCGGGGGGGCGAATGAGCAGTTCTTC | CATSGGANEQFF
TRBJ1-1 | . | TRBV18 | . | TGTGCCAGCTCGTTCCGGCGGGACACTGAAGCTTTCTTT | CASSFRRDTEAFF
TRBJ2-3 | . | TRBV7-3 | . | TGTGCCAGCAGCTTAACGGGCGCCCCCACAGATACGCAGTATTTT | CASSLTGAPTDTQYF
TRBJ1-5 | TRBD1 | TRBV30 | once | TGTGCCTGGAGGAAACCGGGACAGGACCGACAGCCCCAGCATTTT | CAWRKPGQDRQPQHF